Presented here are 27 T cell receptor beta chains from one specimen sequenced in a study of T cell changes during pregnancy in multiple sclerosis. Only in-frame clones appear in the TCRdb table, and some are missing; sequencing was by immunoSEQ multiplex PCR. The sample lists about 110,000 clones; under 95% were seen once. The sequences come from peripheral blood, collected before pregnancy. All receptors derive from a female donor with multiple sclerosis, enrolled in a pregnancy study.

This clone was observed a single time. The chain has TRBV5-3 and TRBJ1-4; TRBD1 aligns across 7 bases. TRBV5-3 counts as an open reading frame of uncertain function. With V trimmed by 4 bases and J by 9 bases, 12 bases remained unmatched. The CDR3 consists of 15 residues. The CDR3 region has the DNA TGTGCCAGAAGCCTACCTGACAGGGTATTTCAAAAACTGTTTTTT. Its protein is CARSLPDRVFQKLFF.

CDR3 sequence reads: CASNGDSTYEQYF. The CDR3 bases are TGCGCCAGCAATGGGGACAGTACCTACGAGCAGTACTTC. The chain has TRBV5-1 and TRBJ2-7, with 7 bases lining up with TRBD1. The V segment lost 6 bases and the J segment 2 bases; nucleotides outside the gene matches: 5. There are 13 residues in the CDR3. Germline V CDR1 and CDR2: SGHRS, YFSETQ.

This chain links TRBV5-4 with TRBJ2-5, with D uncertain. The CDR3 is 13 amino acids. CDR1 is SGHNT, CDR2 YYREEE, per germline (reference sequence). Trimming stripped 4 bases from V and 5 bases from J, with 12 bases between. The chain's CDR3 is CASSRQQKETQYF. CDR3 nucleotide sequence: TGTGCCAGCAGCCGTCAACAGAAGGAGACCCAGTACTTC. The variable domain in full, with the rest retrieved from reference TRBV5-4 and TRBJ2-5, is ETGVTQSPTHLIKTRGQQVTLRCSSQSGHNTVSWYQQALGQGPQFIFQYYREEENGRGNFPPRFSGLQFPNYSSELNVNALELDDSALYLCASSRQQKETQYFGPGTRLLVL.

V is TRBV4-1 and J is TRBJ2-7, with D unresolved. V gave up 1 base and J gave up 2 bases, with 6 bases separating them. The CDR3 totals 13 residues. In germline, CDR1 is MGHRA, CDR2 YSYEKL. This CDR3 is CASSQVLAYEQYF. The CDR3 DNA sequence: TGCGCCAGCAGCCAAGTTCTAGCCTACGAGCAGTACTTC.

The CDR3 loop is CAWRPARGGGYTF. The DNA of the CDR3 is TGTGCCTGGAGGCCCGCCCGGGGGGGTGGCTACACCTTC. The gene calls are TRBV30 and TRBJ1-2, with D possibly TRBD1 on 5 matching bases. V lost 3 bases and J lost 7, with 15 bases in between. This CDR3 contains 13 residues. Germline V gene sequence: CDR1 GTSNPN, CDR2 SVGIG (reference sequence).

Points on this clone: The sample contains more than one DNA sequence encoding this CDR3. V is TRBV9 and J is TRBJ1-1; a weak D match, TRBD1 (6 bases). The V and J ends lost 0 bases and 1 base respectively, with 7 bases between them. The germline V gene encodes CDR1 SGDLS and CDR2 YYNGEE. This CDR3 spans 14 amino acids. This chain's CDR3 is CASSVGGQNTEAFF. Here the CDR3 DNA reads TGTGCCAGCAGCGTAGGGGGACAGAACACTGAAGCTTTCTTT.

This clone was observed a handful of times. This chain joins TRBV4-1 and TRBJ1-2, with 7 bases fitting TRBD1. The CDR3 has 14 residues. Germline trimming cut 4 bases from V and 7 bases from J; bases unmatched to any gene: 9. CDR1 and CDR2 (germline): MGHRA, YSYEKL. The CDR3 DNA is TGCGCCAGCAGCCGCGACGACAGGGTTTTTGGCTACACCTTC. Its translation: CASSRDDRVFGYTF.

The V call is TRBV7-9, the J call TRBJ1-6; D gene ambiguous. CDR1 is SEHNR, CDR2 FQNEAQ, per germline (reference sequence). CDR3 length: 15 amino acids. The germline V and J ends were trimmed by 1 base and 5 bases, with 9 bases remaining between them. This chain's CDR3 is CASSLGGTDNSPLHF. Here the CDR3 DNA reads TGTGCCAGCAGCTTAGGAGGTACCGATAATTCACCCCTCCACTTT.

The genes are TRBV6-5 and TRBJ1-1; TRBD1 might be the D (6 bases). The V gene lost 9 bases and the J gene lost 4 bases, with 18 bases spanning the gap. Germline V CDR1 and CDR2: MNHEY, SVGAGI. This CDR3 is 14 amino acids long. Written as DNA, the CDR3 is TGTGCCAGTTATATTAGGGGGTACGGCACTGAAGCTTTCTTT. This codes for CASYIRGYGTEAFF.

The sample holds one count of this clone. The CDR3, as DNA: TGCGCCAGCAGCTTGGTAGGAGACGGGGAGACCCAGTACTTC. Translating it yields CASSLVGDGETQYF. The V and J genes are TRBV5-1 and TRBJ2-5, with D hard to call. The CDR3 is made up of 14 amino acids. Germline V gene lookup returns CDR1 SGHRS and CDR2 YFSETQ. V lost 0 bases, J lost 5 bases, and 11 bases lay in between.

The chain links TRBV30 to TRBJ2-4, with 10 bases lining up with TRBD2. V dropped 3 bases and J dropped 7; count of bases not matched to a gene: 3. The CDR3 is 13 amino acids. Germline CDR1 reads GTSNPN; CDR2 reads SVGIG (reference sequence). The CDR3 is CAWRPSGSNIQYF. Here the CDR3 DNA reads TGTGCCTGGAGGCCTAGCGGGAGTAACATTCAGTACTTC.

The rearrangement joins TRBV28 to TRBJ2-3; 7 bases map to TRBD2. After removal of 3 bases from V and 1 base from J, the junction contained 7 bases not matched to a gene. Looked up from germline, CDR1 is MDHEN and CDR2 is SYDVKM. The CDR3 loop spans 16 amino acids. This CDR3 reads CASSFDGGGGTDTQYF. The CDR3 coding sequence is TGTGCCAGCAGTTTCGATGGGGGAGGGGGCACAGATACGCAGTATTTT.

This CDR3 reads CAWSAGQGSAEAFF. The CDR3 DNA reads as TGTGCCTGGAGTGCGGGACAGGGGAGCGCTGAAGCTTTCTTT. The chain is built from TRBV30 and TRBJ1-1; 10 bases match TRBD1. Germline V gives CDR1 GTSNPN, CDR2 SVGIG (reference sequence). The length of the CDR3 is 14 residues. The V segment lost 1 base and the J segment 6 bases; nucleotides outside the gene matches: 5.

The CDR3 DNA reads TGTGCCAGCACCCTACTCACGGTGACTGAAGCTTTCTTT. Translation gives CASTLLTVTEAFF. V and J are TRBV6-5 and TRBJ1-1; no reliable D call. The CDR3 covers 13 residues. Trimming stripped 7 bases from V and 5 bases from J, with 14 bases between. The germline CDR1 and CDR2 sequences are MNHEY and SVGAGI.

Note on this clone: No DNA is shown, since the ends of the CDR3 on it are uncertain; the CDR3 is the one TCRdb lists. The rearrangement joins TRBV9 to TRBJ1-1; no check of the table's D call, TRBD1, against the DNA was made. Germline V gives CDR1 SGDLS, CDR2 YYNGEE. Ends included, the CDR3 has 14 residues. The CDR3 sequence: CASSVGRGTGGTFF.

This chain joins TRBV5-5 and TRBJ1-2; possibly TRBD1 for D (6 bases). The CDR3 is 14 residues long. Trimming cost V 2 bases and J 7 bases, with 15 bases left between them. Germline lookup yields CDR1 SGHKS and CDR2 YYEKEE (reference sequence). CDR3 sequence: CASSFPQGRGGYTF. Here the CDR3 DNA reads TGTGCCAGCAGCTTTCCACAGGGTCGCGGTGGCTACACCTTC. Combining the CDR3 with reference TRBV5-5 and TRBJ1-2 gives the whole variable domain DAGVTQSPTHLIKTRGQQVTLRCSPISGHKSVSWYQQVLGQGPQFIFQYYEKEERGRGNFPDRFSARQFPNYSSELNVNALLLGDSALYLCASSFPQGRGGYTFGSGTRLTVV.

The chain joins TRBV7-8 to TRBJ2-5; 14 positions agree with TRBD2. Germline CDR1 is SGHVS and CDR2 is FQNEAQ. The ends lost 4 bases at V and 4 bases at J; junction bases unmatched: 5. The CDR3 is made up of 16 amino acids. CDR3 nucleotides: TGTGCCAGCAGCTCAGGACTAGCGGGAGGTGGAGAGACCCAGTACTTC. Translating it yields CASSSGLAGGGETQYF. Together with reference TRBV7-8 and TRBJ2-5, the CDR3 gives the full variable domain: GAGVSQSPRYKVAKRGQDVALRCDPISGHVSLFWYQQALGQGPEFLTYFQNEAQLDKSGLPSDRFFAERPEGSVSTLKIQRTQQEDSAVYLCASSSGLAGGGETQYFGPGTRLLVL.

This clone was counted only a few times. This chain uses TRBV6-1 with TRBJ2-7; D is ambiguous. The CDR3 spans 13 residues. Per germline, CDR1 MNHNS and CDR2 SASEGT. V was pared by 7 bases and J by 6 bases, with 16 bases between. The CDR3 DNA is TGTGCCAGCACCCAAGGCGAGGCTGGCGAGCAGTACTTC. The encoded protein is CASTQGEAGEQYF.

About this clone itself: The sample carries other DNA sequences with the same CDR3. The chain employs TRBV5-6 and TRBJ1-1; no firm D call. The ends were cut back, 0 bases at V and 0 bases at J, with 6 bases in the middle. The CDR3 totals 14 residues. Germline lookup yields CDR1 SGHDT and CDR2 YYEEEE. CDR3 sequence reads: CASSLVLLNTEAFF. CDR3 in DNA: TGTGCCAGCAGCTTGGTACTGCTGAACACTGAAGCTTTCTTT.

The chain links TRBV29-1 to TRBJ2-5, with a tentative D call TRBD2 (6 bases). This CDR3 spans 13 amino acids. Trimming pared 6 bases from V and 4 bases from J, leaving 15 bases between. In germline, CDR1 is SQVTM, CDR2 ANQGSEA. The CDR3 nucleotides are TGCAGCGTCCACAACGGAGGGAGAGAGACCCAGTACTTC. Its protein product is CSVHNGGRETQYF.

V usage is TRBV7-3 and J usage is TRBJ2-1; TRBD2 agrees at 8 bases. Germline CDR1 is SGHTA and CDR2 is FQGTGA. The CDR3 is made up of 15 amino acids. The V gene end was trimmed by 5 bases and the J gene end by 0 bases; junction bases not matched to a gene: 3. DNA for the CDR3: TGTGCCAGCAGCCGTACTAGCGGCTCCTACAATGAGCAGTTCTTC. Its protein product is CASSRTSGSYNEQFF.

The chain has TRBV7-2 and TRBJ1-1, with D possibly matching TRBD1 (6 bases). Looked up from germline, CDR1 is SGHTA and CDR2 is FQGNSA. This CDR3 contains 16 residues. V lost 5 bases and J lost 4, with 20 bases in between. The DNA of the CDR3 is TGTGCCAGCAGCCTCGGACAGTCCCCAGGGGCCACTGAAGCTTTCTTT. This codes for CASSLGQSPGATEAFF. Complete variable domain (other parts from reference TRBV7-2 and TRBJ1-1): GAGVSQSPSNKVTEKGKDVELRCDPISGHTALYWYRQSLGQGLEFLIYFQGNSAPDKSGLPSDRFSAERTGGSVSTLTIQRTQQEDSAVYLCASSLGQSPGATEAFFGQGTRLTVV.

The chain is built from TRBV30 and TRBJ2-7, with 16 bases identical to TRBD2. The CDR3 contains 15 residues. Germline assignment: CDR1 GTSNPN and CDR2 SVGIG (reference sequence). V dropped 0 bases and J dropped 6; count of bases not matched to a gene: 2. The CDR3 DNA is TGTGCCTGGAGTGTCGGGACTAGCGGGAGGGGCGAGCAGTACTTC. Amino acid sequence: CAWSVGTSGRGEQYF. Combining the CDR3 with reference TRBV30 and TRBJ2-7 gives the whole variable domain SQTIHQWPATLVQPVGSPLSLECTVEGTSNPNLYWYRQAAGRGLQLLFYSVGIGQISSEVPQNLSASRPQDRQFILSSKKLLLSDSGFYLCAWSVGTSGRGEQYFGPGTRLTVT.

This chain links TRBV5-5 with TRBJ1-5; the match to TRBD1 covers 7 bases. Germline V CDR1 and CDR2: SGHKS, YYEKEE (reference sequence). The V gene end was trimmed by 5 bases and the J gene end by 4 bases; junction bases not matched to a gene: 3. The CDR3 covers 13 residues. As DNA, the CDR3 is TGTGCCAGCAGTATACAGGGGAATCAGCCCCAGCATTTT. This gives the protein CASSIQGNQPQHF.

The V gene is TRBV28, the J gene TRBJ1-2; tentatively, D is TRBD1 (6 bases). With 2 bases removed from V and 8 bases from J, the gap between germline ends came to 12 bases. Per germline, CDR1 MDHEN and CDR2 SYDVKM. CDR3 size: 13 residues. The CDR3 DNA reads TGTGCCAGCAGTTTACGGGGGGCTAAGGGCTACACCTTC. The encoded protein is CASSLRGAKGYTF.

This CDR3 reads CASSEDSDAGYTF. In DNA, the CDR3 is TGTGCCAGCAGTGAGGACAGTGATGCCGGCTACACCTTC. This chain connects TRBV2 to TRBJ1-2; TRBD1 might be the D (6 bases). Germline V CDR1 and CDR2: SNHLY, FYNNEI. Trimming stripped 3 bases from V and 8 bases from J, with 13 bases between. The CDR3 extends over 13 amino acids.

This clone was recorded once. The J gene is TRBJ2-5, the V gene TRBV2, with no clear D. The length of the CDR3 is 16 residues. CDR1 and CDR2 from the germline V gene are SNHLY and FYNNEI. Between the trimmed V and J ends, which lost 3 bases and 6 bases, there was a span of 20 bases. The CDR3 DNA sequence: TGTGCCAGCAGTGATTTAACTACTTGGGTCTCCAAGACCCAGTACTTC. Its translation is CASSDLTTWVSKTQYF.